This T cell receptor (beta chain) was sequenced during a study of T cell responses to AZD1222 COVID-19 vaccine. The repertoire was sequenced with immunoSEQ multiplex PCR; TCRdb's copy has only in-frame clones and lacks some. The sample shows about 180,000 clones, 88% of them seen only once. The V gene lost 4 bases and the J gene lost 1 base, with 9 bases spanning the gap. CDR1 and CDR2 (germline): SGHNT, YENEEA. The CDR3 contains 14 residues. The study's findings and limits: Spike was spanned by vaccine-associated CD4 TCRs, with dominance at 160-218 and 743-854.

In the case of this clone: Its cognate antigen is unknown.

The sample here was peripheral blood, taken on day 0 of AZD1222 vaccination. The clonotype originates from an adult in good health. The chain couples TRBV11-3 to TRBJ2-3; no clear D. CDR3 nucleotide sequence: TGTGCCAGCAGCTCCGACACCCGCACAGATACGCAGTATTTT. This encodes CASSSDTRTDTQYF. Together with reference TRBV11-3 and TRBJ2-3, the CDR3 gives the full variable domain: EAGVVQSPRYKIIEKKQPVAFWCNPISGHNTLYWYLQNLGQGPELLIRYENEEAVDDSQLPKDRFSAERLKGVDSTLKIQPAELGDSAVYLCASSSDTRTDTQYFGPGTRLTVL.